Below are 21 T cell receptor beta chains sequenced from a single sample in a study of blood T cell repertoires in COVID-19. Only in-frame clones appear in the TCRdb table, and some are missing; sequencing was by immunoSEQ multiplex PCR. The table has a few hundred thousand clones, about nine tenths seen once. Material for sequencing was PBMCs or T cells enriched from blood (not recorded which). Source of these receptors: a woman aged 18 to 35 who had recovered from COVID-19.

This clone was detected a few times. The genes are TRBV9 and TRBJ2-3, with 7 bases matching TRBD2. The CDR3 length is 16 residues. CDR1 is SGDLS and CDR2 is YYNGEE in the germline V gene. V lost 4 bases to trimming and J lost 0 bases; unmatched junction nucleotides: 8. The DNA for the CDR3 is TGTGCCAGCAGCCACCCGGGTAGCGGGAGCACAGATACGCAGTATTTT. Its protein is CASSHPGSGSTDTQYF.

The CDR3 DNA reads TGTGCCACCCGGACAGCCAGCCTCGAGGGCTACACCTTC. Translating it yields CATRTASLEGYTF. The rearrangement uses TRBV19 and TRBJ1-2; the D gene is possibly TRBD1 (6 bases). V was trimmed by 10 bases and J by 8 bases, leaving 20 bases between them. The CDR3 consists of 13 residues. The germline V gene has CDR1 LNHDA and CDR2 SQIVND (reference sequence).

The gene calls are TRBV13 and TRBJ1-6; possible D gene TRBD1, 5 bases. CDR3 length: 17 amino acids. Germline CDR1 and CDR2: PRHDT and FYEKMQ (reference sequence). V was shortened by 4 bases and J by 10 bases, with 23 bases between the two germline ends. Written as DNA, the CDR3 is TGTGCCAGCAGCTCGGCACTAAACAGGAACACCCAGTCACCCCTCCACTTT. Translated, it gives CASSSALNRNTQSPLHF. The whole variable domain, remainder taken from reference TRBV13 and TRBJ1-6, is AAGVIQSPRHLIKEKRETATLKCYPIPRHDTVYWYQQGPGQDPQFLISFYEKMQSDKGSIPDRFSAQQFSDYHSELNMSSLELGDSALYFCASSSALNRNTQSPLHFGNGTRLTVT.

CDR3 nucleotide sequence: TGTGCCAGTAGGGACAGTCCAGATACCTACGAGCAGTACTTC. Protein product: CASRDSPDTYEQYF. V gene TRBV19 combines with J gene TRBJ2-7; possible D gene TRBD1, 6 bases. The CDR3 length is 14 residues. V was pared by 6 bases and J by 2 bases, with 14 bases between. The germline V gene has CDR1 LNHDA and CDR2 SQIVND (reference sequence).

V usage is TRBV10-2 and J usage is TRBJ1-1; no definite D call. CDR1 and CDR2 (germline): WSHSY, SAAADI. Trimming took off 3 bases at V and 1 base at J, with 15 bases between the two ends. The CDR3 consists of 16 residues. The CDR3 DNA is TGCGCCAGCAGTGAAGATGGCAGCGAACCGAACACTGAAGCTTTCTTT. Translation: CASSEDGSEPNTEAFF.

The CDR3 region has the DNA TGTGCCAGCAGCTTCGACAGGCTAAGCACAGATACGCAGTATTTT. It is translated as CASSFDRLSTDTQYF. This chain joins TRBV7-2 and TRBJ2-3, with a weak D call TRBD1 (6 bases). V was trimmed by 3 bases and J by 0 bases, leaving 10 bases between them. Germline assignment: CDR1 SGHTA and CDR2 FQGNSA. The CDR3 length is 15 residues.

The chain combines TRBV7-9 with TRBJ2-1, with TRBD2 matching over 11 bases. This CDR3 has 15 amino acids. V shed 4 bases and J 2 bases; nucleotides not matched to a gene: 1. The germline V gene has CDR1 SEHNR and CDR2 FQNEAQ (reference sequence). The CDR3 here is CASSSSGGTYNEQFF. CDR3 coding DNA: TGTGCCAGCAGCTCTAGCGGGGGGACCTACAATGAGCAGTTCTTC.

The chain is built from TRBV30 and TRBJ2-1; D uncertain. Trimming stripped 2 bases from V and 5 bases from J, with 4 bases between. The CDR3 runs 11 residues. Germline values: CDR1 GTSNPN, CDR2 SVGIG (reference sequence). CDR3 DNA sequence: TGTGCCTGGAGTTTAAACAATGAGCAGTTCTTC. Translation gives CAWSLNNEQFF.

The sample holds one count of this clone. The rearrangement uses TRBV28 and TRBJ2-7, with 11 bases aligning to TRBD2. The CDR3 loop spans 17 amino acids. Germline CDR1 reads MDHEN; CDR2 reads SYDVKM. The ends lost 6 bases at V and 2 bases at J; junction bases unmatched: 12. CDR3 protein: CASRKLTSGKGTYEQYF. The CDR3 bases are TGTGCCAGCAGGAAATTGACTAGCGGGAAGGGTACCTACGAGCAGTACTTC.

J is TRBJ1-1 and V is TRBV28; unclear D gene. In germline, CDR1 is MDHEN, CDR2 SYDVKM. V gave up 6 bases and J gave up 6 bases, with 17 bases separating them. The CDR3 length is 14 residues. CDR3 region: CASRPPQINPEAFF. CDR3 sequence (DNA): TGTGCCAGCAGACCGCCACAGATAAACCCTGAAGCTTTCTTT. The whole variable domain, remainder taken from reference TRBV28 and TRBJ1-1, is DVKVTQSSRYLVKRTGEKVFLECVQDMDHENMFWYRQDPGLGLRLIYFSYDVKMKEKGDIPEGYSVSREKKERFSLILESASTNQTSMYLCASRPPQINPEAFFGQGTRLTVV.

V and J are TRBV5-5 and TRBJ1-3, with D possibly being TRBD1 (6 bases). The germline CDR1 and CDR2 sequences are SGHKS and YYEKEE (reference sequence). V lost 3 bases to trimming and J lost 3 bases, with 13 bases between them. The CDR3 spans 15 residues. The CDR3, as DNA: TGTGCCAGCAGCTCACAGGGAAACGGTGGAAACACCATATATTTT. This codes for CASSSQGNGGNTIYF.

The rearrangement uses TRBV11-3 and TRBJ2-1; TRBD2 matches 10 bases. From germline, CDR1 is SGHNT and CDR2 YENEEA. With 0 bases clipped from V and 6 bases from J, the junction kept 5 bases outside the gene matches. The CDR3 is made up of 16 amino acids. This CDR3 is CASSLDQREGSNEQFF. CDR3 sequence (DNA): TGTGCCAGCAGCTTAGATCAGCGGGAGGGAAGCAATGAGCAGTTCTTC.

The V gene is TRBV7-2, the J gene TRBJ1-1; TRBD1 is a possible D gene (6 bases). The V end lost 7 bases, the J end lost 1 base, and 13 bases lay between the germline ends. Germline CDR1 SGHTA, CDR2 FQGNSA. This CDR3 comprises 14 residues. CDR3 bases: TGTGCCAGCACCAGGGGCCGGGGGAACACTGAAGCTTTCTTT. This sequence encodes CASTRGRGNTEAFF.

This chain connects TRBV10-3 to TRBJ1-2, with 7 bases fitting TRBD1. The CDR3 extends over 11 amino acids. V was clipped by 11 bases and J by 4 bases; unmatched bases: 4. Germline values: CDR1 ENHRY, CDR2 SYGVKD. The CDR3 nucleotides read TGTGCCTCCGGGGACAGCTATGGCTACACCTTC. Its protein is CASGDSYGYTF.

The CDR3 here is CASSQDVGQGKGYEQYF. The CDR3 DNA reads TGTGCCAGCAGCCAAGATGTGGGACAGGGTAAAGGCTACGAGCAGTACTTC. This chain links TRBV3-1 (or the pseudogene TRBV3-2) with TRBJ2-7; 9 bases line up with TRBD1. CDR1 is LGHDT, CDR2 YNNKEL, per germline (reference sequence). The CDR3 contains 17 residues. Trimming cost V 0 bases and J 3 bases; bases outside gene matches: 9.

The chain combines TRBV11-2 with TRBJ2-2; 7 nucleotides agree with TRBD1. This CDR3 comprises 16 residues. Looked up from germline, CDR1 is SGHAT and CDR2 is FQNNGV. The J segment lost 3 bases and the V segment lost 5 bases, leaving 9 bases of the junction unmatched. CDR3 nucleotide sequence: TGTGCCAGCAGCCTCACAGGGGTTGAGTACACCGGGGAGCTGTTTTTT. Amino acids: CASSLTGVEYTGELFF. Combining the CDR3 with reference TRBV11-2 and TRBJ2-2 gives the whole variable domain EAGVAQSPRYKIIEKRQSVAFWCNPISGHATLYWYQQILGQGPKLLIQFQNNGVVDDSQLPKDRFSAERLKGVDSTLKIQPAKLEDSAVYLCASSLTGVEYTGELFFGEGSRLTVL.

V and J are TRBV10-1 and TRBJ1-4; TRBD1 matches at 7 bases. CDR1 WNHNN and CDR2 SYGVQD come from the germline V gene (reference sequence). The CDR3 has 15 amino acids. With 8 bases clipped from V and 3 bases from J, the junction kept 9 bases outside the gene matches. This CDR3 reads CASGIYRGPNEKLFF. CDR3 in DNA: TGCGCCAGCGGGATTTACAGGGGTCCTAATGAAAAACTGTTTTTT.

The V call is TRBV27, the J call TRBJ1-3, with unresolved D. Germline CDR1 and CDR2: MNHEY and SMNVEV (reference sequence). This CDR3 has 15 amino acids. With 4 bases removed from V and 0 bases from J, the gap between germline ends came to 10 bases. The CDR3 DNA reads TGTGCCAGCAGTTCGATGGGGAGCTCTGGAAACACCATATATTTT. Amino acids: CASSSMGSSGNTIYF.

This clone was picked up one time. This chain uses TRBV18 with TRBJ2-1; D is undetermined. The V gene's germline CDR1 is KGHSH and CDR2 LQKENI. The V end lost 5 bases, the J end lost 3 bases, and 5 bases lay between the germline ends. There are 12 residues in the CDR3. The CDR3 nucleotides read TGTGCCAGCTCAGTAATCTACAATGAGCAGTTCTTC. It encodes CASSVIYNEQFF.

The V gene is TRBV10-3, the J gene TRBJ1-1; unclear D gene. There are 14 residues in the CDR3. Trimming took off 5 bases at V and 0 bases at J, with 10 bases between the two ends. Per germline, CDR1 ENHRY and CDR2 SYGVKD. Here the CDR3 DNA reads TGTGCCATCAGTCCAACACCGATGAACACTGAAGCTTTCTTT. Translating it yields CAISPTPMNTEAFF.

DNA for the CDR3: TGTGCCATCAGGTCCCAGCTAGCGGGAGTGGATACGCAGTATTTT. The encoded protein is CAIRSQLAGVDTQYF. This rearrangement joins TRBV10-3 to TRBJ2-3; 10 bases fit TRBD2. CDR1 is ENHRY and CDR2 is SYGVKD in the germline V gene. This CDR3 is built from 15 residues. With V trimmed by 6 bases and J by 6 bases, 9 bases remained unmatched.